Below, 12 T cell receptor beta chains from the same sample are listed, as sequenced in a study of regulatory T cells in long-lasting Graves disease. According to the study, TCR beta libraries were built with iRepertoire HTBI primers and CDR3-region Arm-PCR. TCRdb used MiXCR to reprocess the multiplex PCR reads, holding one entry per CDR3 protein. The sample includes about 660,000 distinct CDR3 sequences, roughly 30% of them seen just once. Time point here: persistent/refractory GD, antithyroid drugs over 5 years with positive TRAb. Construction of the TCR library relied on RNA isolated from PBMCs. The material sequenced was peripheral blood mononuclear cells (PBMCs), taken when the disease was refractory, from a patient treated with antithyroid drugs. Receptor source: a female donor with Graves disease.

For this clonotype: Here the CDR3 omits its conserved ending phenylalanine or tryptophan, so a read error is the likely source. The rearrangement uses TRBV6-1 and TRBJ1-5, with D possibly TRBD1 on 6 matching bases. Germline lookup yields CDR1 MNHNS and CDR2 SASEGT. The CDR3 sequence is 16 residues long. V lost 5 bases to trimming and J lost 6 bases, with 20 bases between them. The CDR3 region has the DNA TGTGCCAGCAGTAGCTCTGCGACAGGTGAGGGTCAGCCCCAGCATTCT. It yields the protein CASSSSATGEGQPQHS.

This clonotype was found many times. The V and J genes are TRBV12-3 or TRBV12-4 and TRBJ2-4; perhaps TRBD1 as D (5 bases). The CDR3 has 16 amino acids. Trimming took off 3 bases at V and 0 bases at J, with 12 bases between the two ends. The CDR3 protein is CASSLGDSLAKNIQYF. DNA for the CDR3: TGTGCCAGCAGTTTGGGTGACAGTTTAGCCAAAAACATTCAGTACTTC.

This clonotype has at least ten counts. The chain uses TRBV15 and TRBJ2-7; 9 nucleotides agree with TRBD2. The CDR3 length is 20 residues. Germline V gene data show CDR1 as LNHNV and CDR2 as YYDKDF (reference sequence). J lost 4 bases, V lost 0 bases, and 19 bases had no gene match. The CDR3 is CATSRDAIAGARGALYEQYF. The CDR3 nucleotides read TGTGCCACCAGCAGAGATGCCATAGCGGGAGCTCGAGGGGCCCTTTACGAGCAGTACTTC.

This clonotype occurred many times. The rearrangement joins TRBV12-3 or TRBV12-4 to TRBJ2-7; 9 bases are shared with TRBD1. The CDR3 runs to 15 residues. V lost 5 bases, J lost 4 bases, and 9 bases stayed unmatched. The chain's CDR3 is CASSLAGTGTYEQYF. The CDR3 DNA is TGTGCCAGCAGTCTCGCCGGGACAGGGACTTACGAGCAGTACTTC.

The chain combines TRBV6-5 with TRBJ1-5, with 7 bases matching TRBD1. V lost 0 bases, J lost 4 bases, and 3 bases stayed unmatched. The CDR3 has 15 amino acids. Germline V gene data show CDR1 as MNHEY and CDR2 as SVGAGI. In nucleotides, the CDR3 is TGTGCCAGCAGTTACTCGACAGGGACAAATCAGCCCCAGCATTTT. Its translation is CASSYSTGTNQPQHF.

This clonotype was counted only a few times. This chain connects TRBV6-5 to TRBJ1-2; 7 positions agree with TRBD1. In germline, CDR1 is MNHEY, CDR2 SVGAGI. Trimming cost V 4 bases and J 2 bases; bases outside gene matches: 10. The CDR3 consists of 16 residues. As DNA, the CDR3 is TGTGCCAGCAGTTCCCGGGACAGCCGCAAAAACTATGGCTACACCTTC. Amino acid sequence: CASSSRDSRKNYGYTF.

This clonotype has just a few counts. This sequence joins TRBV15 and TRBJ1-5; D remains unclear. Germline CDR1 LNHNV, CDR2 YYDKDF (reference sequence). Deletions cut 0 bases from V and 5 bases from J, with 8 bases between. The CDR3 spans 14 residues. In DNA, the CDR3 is TGTGCCACCAGCAGAGATCCGGGAGATCAGCCCCAGCATTTT. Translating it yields CATSRDPGDQPQHF.

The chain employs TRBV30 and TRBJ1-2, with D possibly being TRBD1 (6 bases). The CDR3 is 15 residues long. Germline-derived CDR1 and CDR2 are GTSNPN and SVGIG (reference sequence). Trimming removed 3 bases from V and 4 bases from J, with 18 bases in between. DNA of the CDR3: TGTGCCTGGAGCCCGCCTGGGGGGCCAGTCTATGGCTACACCTTC. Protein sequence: CAWSPPGGPVYGYTF.

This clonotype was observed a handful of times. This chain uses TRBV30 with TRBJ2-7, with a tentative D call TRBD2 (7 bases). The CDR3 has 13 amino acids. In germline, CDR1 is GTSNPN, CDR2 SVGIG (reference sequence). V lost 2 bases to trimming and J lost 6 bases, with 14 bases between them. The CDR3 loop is CAWSMGGGGEQYF. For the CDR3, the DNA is TGTGCCTGGAGTATGGGGGGGGGCGGCGAGCAGTACTTC.

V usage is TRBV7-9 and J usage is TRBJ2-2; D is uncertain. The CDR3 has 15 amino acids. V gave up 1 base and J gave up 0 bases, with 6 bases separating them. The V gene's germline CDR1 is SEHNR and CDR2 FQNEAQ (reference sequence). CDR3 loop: CASSLVVPNTGELFF. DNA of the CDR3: TGTGCCAGCAGCTTAGTAGTTCCGAACACCGGGGAGCTGTTTTTT.

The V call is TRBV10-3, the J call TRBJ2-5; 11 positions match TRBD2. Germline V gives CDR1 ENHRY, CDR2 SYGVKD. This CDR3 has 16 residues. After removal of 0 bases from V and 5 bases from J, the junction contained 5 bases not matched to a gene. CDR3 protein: CAISESSGRARETQYF. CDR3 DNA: TGTGCCATCAGTGAGTCTAGCGGGAGGGCCCGGGAGACCCAGTACTTC.

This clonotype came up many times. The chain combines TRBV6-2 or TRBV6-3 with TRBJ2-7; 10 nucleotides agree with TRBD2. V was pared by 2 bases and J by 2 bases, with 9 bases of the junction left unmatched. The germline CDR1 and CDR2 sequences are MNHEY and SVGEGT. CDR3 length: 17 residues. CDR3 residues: CASSYARTLAGAYEQYF. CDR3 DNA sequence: TGTGCCAGCAGTTACGCCCGGACGCTAGCGGGGGCCTACGAGCAGTACTTC.